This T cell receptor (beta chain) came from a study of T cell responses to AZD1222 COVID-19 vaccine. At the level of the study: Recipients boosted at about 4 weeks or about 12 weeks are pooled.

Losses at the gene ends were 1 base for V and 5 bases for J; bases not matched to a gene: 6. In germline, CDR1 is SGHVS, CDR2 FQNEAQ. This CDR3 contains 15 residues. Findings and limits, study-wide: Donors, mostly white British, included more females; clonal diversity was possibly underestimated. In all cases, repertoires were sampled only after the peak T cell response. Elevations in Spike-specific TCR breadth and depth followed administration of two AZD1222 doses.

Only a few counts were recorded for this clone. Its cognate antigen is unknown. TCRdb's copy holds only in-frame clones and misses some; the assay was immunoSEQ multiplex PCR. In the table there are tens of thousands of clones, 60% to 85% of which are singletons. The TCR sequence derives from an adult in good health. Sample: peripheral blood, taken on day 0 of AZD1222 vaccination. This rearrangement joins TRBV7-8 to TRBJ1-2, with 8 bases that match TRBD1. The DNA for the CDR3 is TGTGCCAGCAGCTTAGACGGACAGGGAGGGTATGGCTACACCTTC. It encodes CASSLDGQGGYGYTF.